Shown below are 24 T cell receptor beta chains from a single sample sequenced in a study of cytomegalovirus exposure and HLA in healthy donors. PCR primers comprised 60 Vbeta and 13 Jbeta primers. Data came from immunoSEQ multiplex PCR; TCRdb stores just in-frame clones and leaves some out. Among roughly 110,000 clones listed, about 64% were seen once. Sequencing was performed on PBMCs. Receptors were obtained from a female donor in good health and CMV-seronegative.

V is TRBV10-3 and J is TRBJ2-1; 7 positions agree with TRBD2. The V gene end was trimmed by 3 bases and the J gene end by 2 bases; junction bases not matched to a gene: 4. CDR3 length: 15 residues. Germline V gene sequence: CDR1 ENHRY, CDR2 SYGVKD. CDR3 in DNA: TGTGCCATCAGTGATCGGGGGGAAGCCTACAATGAGCAGTTCTTC. Encoded protein: CAISDRGEAYNEQFF.

The chain couples TRBV5-1 to TRBJ2-1, with 8 bases matching TRBD2. Germline lookup yields CDR1 SGHRS and CDR2 YFSETQ. J lost 9 bases, V lost 4 bases, and 6 bases had no gene match. CDR3 size: 13 residues. CDR3: CASSPLAESEQFF. The CDR3 nucleotides are TGCGCCAGCAGCCCACTAGCGGAGAGTGAGCAGTTCTTC.

This chain connects TRBV6-5 to TRBJ1-1; 7 nucleotides line up with TRBD1. CDR1 and CDR2 (germline): MNHEY, SVGAGI. CDR3 length: 13 residues. V lost 0 bases to trimming and J lost 8 bases; unmatched junction nucleotides: 3. The CDR3 region is CASSYSGQPEAFF. In nucleotides, the CDR3 is TGTGCCAGCAGTTACTCGGGACAGCCCGAAGCTTTCTTT.

This clone was detected only a few times. The CDR3 bases are TGTGCCAGCAGTTTACTGGGGGCTAGCGGGATAAATACCGAGCAGTACTTC. Amino acids: CASSLLGASGINTEQYF. V and J are TRBV27 and TRBJ2-7; 9 bases are a match to TRBD2. The CDR3 contains 17 residues. Germline CDR1 MNHEY, CDR2 SMNVEV (reference sequence). The V gene end was trimmed by 2 bases and the J gene end by 6 bases; junction bases not matched to a gene: 14.

This chain uses TRBV28 with TRBJ2-1; 10 bases fit TRBD2. There are 17 residues in the CDR3. CDR1 is MDHEN, CDR2 SYDVKM, per germline. V lost 6 bases, J lost 3 bases, and 11 bases stayed unmatched. CDR3 coding DNA: TGTGCCAGCAGAAGGATCCGGGAGCGGGGGGGCTACAATGAGCAGTTCTTC. Residues: CASRRIRERGGYNEQFF.

The genes are TRBV30 and TRBJ1-1; the match to TRBD1 covers 7 bases. This CDR3 has 12 amino acids. V shed 5 bases, J shed 10 bases, and the junction held 10 bases outside the gene matches. The germline CDR1 and CDR2 sequences are GTSNPN and SVGIG (reference sequence). CDR3 DNA: TGTGCCTGGGGGACAGCTATACATCGAGCTTTCTTT. This sequence encodes CAWGTAIHRAFF.

The chain employs TRBV11-3 and TRBJ2-1, with 14 bases matching TRBD2. CDR1 SGHNT and CDR2 YENEEA come from the germline V gene. The CDR3 has 17 residues. With V trimmed by 5 bases and J by 3 bases, 6 bases remained unmatched. This CDR3 reads CASSMRTSGRFYNEQFF. CDR3 nucleotides: TGTGCCAGCAGCATGCGGACTAGCGGGAGGTTCTACAATGAGCAGTTCTTC. Looking up the rest from reference TRBV11-3 and TRBJ2-1 gives the full variable domain: EAGVVQSPRYKIIEKKQPVAFWCNPISGHNTLYWYLQNLGQGPELLIRYENEEAVDDSQLPKDRFSAERLKGVDSTLKIQPAELGDSAVYLCASSMRTSGRFYNEQFFGPGTRLTVL.

This chain joins TRBV11-2 and TRBJ2-7, with TRBD2 matching over 10 bases. V lost 2 bases, J lost 2 bases, and 9 bases stayed unmatched. The CDR3 length is 17 residues. From germline, CDR1 is SGHAT and CDR2 FQNNGV. CDR3 DNA sequence: TGTGCCAGCAGCTTATATCCCACTAGCGGGGCAACCTACGAGCAGTACTTC. This encodes CASSLYPTSGATYEQYF.

V gene TRBV11-3 combines with J gene TRBJ2-1; 9 nucleotides match TRBD2. There are 16 residues in the CDR3. Per germline, CDR1 SGHNT and CDR2 YENEEA. V lost 2 bases, J lost 4 bases, and 6 bases stayed unmatched. For the CDR3, the DNA is TGTGCCAGCAGCTTAAGGGGCGGGAGGGATTACAATGAGCAGTTCTTC. It encodes CASSLRGGRDYNEQFF.

This chain links TRBV5-8 with TRBJ2-5, with no clear D. V lost 4 bases to trimming and J lost 8 bases, with 12 bases between them. This CDR3 has 12 amino acids. Germline V gene sequence: CDR1 SGHTS, CDR2 YDEGEE. The CDR3 reads CASSRETKTQYF. For the CDR3, the DNA is TGTGCCAGCAGCAGAGAAACGAAAACCCAGTACTTC.

The rearrangement uses TRBV18 and TRBJ2-7; 8 positions agree with TRBD2. Per the germline V gene, CDR1 is KGHSH and CDR2 is LQKENI. CDR3 length: 15 residues. With 10 bases clipped from V and 3 bases from J, the junction kept 14 bases outside the gene matches. CDR3 DNA: TGTGCCACCCGATCCCCGAGTAGCGGGAACTACGAGCAGTACTTC. Translated: CATRSPSSGNYEQYF. Based on the CDR3 plus reference TRBV18 and TRBJ2-7, the full variable domain is NAGVMQNPRHLVRRRGQEARLRCSPMKGHSHVYWYRQLPEEGLKFMVYLQKENIIDESGMPKERFSAEFPKEGPSILRIQQVVRGDSAAYFCATRSPSSGNYEQYFGPGTRLTVT.

The CDR3 loop is CASRRLVTNEQFF. CDR3 DNA: TGTGCCAGCAGGCGACTAGTGACTAATGAGCAGTTCTTC. The chain is built from TRBV6-6 and TRBJ2-1, with D tentatively TRBD2 (6 bases). The length of the CDR3 is 13 residues. In germline, CDR1 is MNHNY, CDR2 SVGAGI (reference sequence). Trimming removed 6 bases at V and 7 bases at J, with 13 bases between.

The chain links TRBV28 to TRBJ2-1; TRBD2 matches 8 bases. CDR3 length equals 14 residues. CDR1 is MDHEN and CDR2 is SYDVKM in the germline V gene. V shed 6 bases, J shed 6 bases, and the junction held 7 bases outside the gene matches. The CDR3 sequence is CASSRAGVANEQFF. CDR3 DNA sequence: TGTGCCAGCAGCAGAGCGGGAGTGGCCAATGAGCAGTTCTTC.

The V call is TRBV2, the J call TRBJ2-1; 8 bases line up with TRBD1. Per the germline V gene, CDR1 is SNHLY and CDR2 is FYNNEI. This CDR3 contains 14 residues. Losses at the gene ends were 8 bases for V and 5 bases for J; bases not matched to a gene: 8. The CDR3 nucleotides are TGTGCCAGCGGTCGGACAGGGACAAACAATGAGCAGTTCTTC. Translation gives CASGRTGTNNEQFF.

The chain couples TRBV11-3 to TRBJ2-1; the D gene is possibly TRBD2 (6 bases). Germline loops: CDR1 SGHNT, CDR2 YENEEA. The CDR3 is 19 amino acids. V lost 0 bases and J 4 bases, leaving 22 bases between the germline ends. The chain's CDR3 is CASSLDRWGTSVGYNEQFF. CDR3 DNA: TGTGCCAGCAGCTTAGATCGTTGGGGGACTTCCGTTGGGTACAATGAGCAGTTCTTC.

This rearrangement joins TRBV9 to TRBJ2-1; weak D call: TRBD2 (5 bases). Germline V lookup: CDR1 SGDLS, CDR2 YYNGEE. This CDR3 region has 15 residues. The V end was cut by 6 bases, the J end by 7 bases, with 20 bases between. CDR3 protein: CASNTRGLSGNEQFF. The CDR3 DNA follows: TGTGCCAGCAACACACGAGGGCTCTCTGGTAATGAGCAGTTCTTC.

The sample holds one count of this clone. The chain employs TRBV5-8 and TRBJ1-5; 9 positions agree with TRBD1. After removal of 6 bases from V and 6 bases from J, the junction contained 7 bases not matched to a gene. Germline V lookup: CDR1 SGHTS, CDR2 YDEGEE. The CDR3 spans 14 residues. CDR3 nucleotide sequence: TGTGCCAGCAAAAGCGGACAGGGGCGTCAGCCCCAGCATTTT. The encoded protein is CASKSGQGRQPQHF.

The chain carries TRBV5-1 and TRBJ2-1; 9 positions agree with TRBD2. J was trimmed by 4 bases and V by 4 bases; bases with no gene match: 6. The CDR3 totals 15 residues. Germline loops: CDR1 SGHRS, CDR2 YFSETQ. CDR3 nucleotides: TGCGCCAGCAGCCGCGGGCTAGCGGGGTACAATGAGCAGTTCTTC. It codes for CASSRGLAGYNEQFF.

Only a few counts were recorded for this clone. The chain has TRBV28 and TRBJ2-6; 7 positions agree with TRBD1. Germline trimming cut 2 bases from V and 1 base from J; bases unmatched to any gene: 5. The germline V gene encodes CDR1 MDHEN and CDR2 SYDVKM. The CDR3 is 17 residues long. The CDR3 nucleotides read TGTGCCAGCAGTTTAACGACAGGGCGTTCTGGGGCCAACGTCCTGACTTTC. This encodes CASSLTTGRSGANVLTF.

This chain connects TRBV4-1 to TRBJ1-4, with D unclear. CDR3 length: 16 amino acids. Trimming took 0 bases from V and 5 from J, leaving 13 bases between them. In germline, CDR1 is MGHRA, CDR2 YSYEKL. In nucleotides, the CDR3 is TGCGCCAGCAGCCAAGATGGGCTACAGCAAAATGAAAAACTGTTTTTT. Protein sequence: CASSQDGLQQNEKLFF.

There are a few counts of this clone. The chain employs TRBV13 and TRBJ2-7; the D is unclear. The CDR3 has 13 amino acids. The V end was cut by 0 bases, the J end by 1 base, with 4 bases between. In germline, CDR1 is PRHDT, CDR2 FYEKMQ (reference sequence). The CDR3 DNA is TGTGCCAGCAGCTTAGGGTCGTCCTACGAGCAGTACTTC. It specifies CASSLGSSYEQYF.

The V and J genes are TRBV15 and TRBJ2-1; weak D call: TRBD1 (6 bases). The CDR3 has 14 residues. The V gene lost 2 bases and the J gene lost 7 bases, with 12 bases spanning the gap. Germline loops: CDR1 LNHNV, CDR2 YYDKDF (reference sequence). The CDR3 nucleotides read TGTGCCACCAGCAGACAGTTACAGGGAAATGAGCAGTTCTTC. Its protein is CATSRQLQGNEQFF.

The chain has TRBV6-5 and TRBJ2-7; TRBD2 is a possible D gene (5 bases). Germline V CDR1 and CDR2: MNHEY, SVGAGI. The V and J ends lost 7 bases and 9 bases respectively, with 13 bases between them. The length of the CDR3 is 11 residues. The CDR3: CASTGGLRQYF. The CDR3 nucleotides read TGTGCCAGCACAGGCGGGTTGAGGCAGTACTTC.

The genes are TRBV30 and TRBJ1-3; D might be TRBD1 (5 bases). This CDR3 spans 13 amino acids. V was trimmed by 0 bases and J by 8 bases, leaving 11 bases between them. Germline-derived CDR1 and CDR2 are GTSNPN and SVGIG (reference sequence). The CDR3 DNA reads TGTGCCTGGAGTGTGCGGGACCGAGACACCATATATTTT. This translates into CAWSVRDRDTIYF. Combining the CDR3 with reference TRBV30 and TRBJ1-3 gives the whole variable domain SQTIHQWPATLVQPVGSPLSLECTVEGTSNPNLYWYRQAAGRGLQLLFYSVGIGQISSEVPQNLSASRPQDRQFILSSKKLLLSDSGFYLCAWSVRDRDTIYFGEGSWLTVV.